The 20 T cell receptor beta chains below all came from one sample that was sequenced in a study of Ad26.COV2.S vaccination and SARS-CoV-2 variants. Method: immunoSEQ multiplex PCR; TCRdb's copy keeps in-frame clones and lacks some. The data show 350,000 to 500,000 clones, 90% seen once. Treatment: 19 received Ad26.COV2.S at low or high dose, single or two shots; about 5 received placebo; per-sample allocation not given. Vaccine and placebo recipients were sampled on day 63 after the first injection. This sample comprised peripheral blood, obtained in a trial of Ad26.COV2.S vaccine versus placebo. Every receptor here comes from a person between 18 and 59 years old who received the Ad26.COV2.S COVID-19 vaccine or a placebo.

The genes are TRBV7-9 and TRBJ2-5; D tentatively reads TRBD1 or TRBD2 (5 bases each). The CDR3 covers 12 residues. CDR1 and CDR2 (germline): SEHNR, FQNEAQ (reference sequence). The germline V and J ends were trimmed by 11 bases and 5 bases, with 15 bases remaining between them. The CDR3 region has the DNA TGTGCCGGACGGGGCCTCTCGGAGACCCAGTACTTC. Its protein is CAGRGLSETQYF.

The chain carries TRBV13 and TRBJ2-7; D might be TRBD1 (6 bases). The CDR3 is made up of 15 amino acids. Trimming removed 5 bases from V and 2 bases from J, with 16 bases in between. CDR1 is PRHDT and CDR2 is FYEKMQ in the germline V gene (reference sequence). The DNA for the CDR3 is TGTGCCAGCAGCGCCGGGACATTTTTTACCTACGAGCAGTACTTC. Its protein is CASSAGTFFTYEQYF.

The chain recombines TRBV27 with TRBJ2-1; 10 nucleotides agree with TRBD2. J lost 10 bases, V lost 8 bases, and 11 bases had no gene match. The CDR3 is made up of 14 amino acids. CDR1 is MNHEY and CDR2 is SMNVEV in the germline V gene (reference sequence). In nucleotides, the CDR3 is TGTGCCAGCGGCACAGGGCTAGCGGGAGTAGAGCAGTTCTTC. This translates into CASGTGLAGVEQFF.

This clone was observed a few times. CDR3 DNA: TGTGCCAGCAGTTCCCTCGGACAGGGGGCCCCCTACGAGCAGTACTTC. It translates to CASSSLGQGAPYEQYF. This rearrangement joins TRBV27 to TRBJ2-7; 11 bases are shared with TRBD1. Per germline, CDR1 MNHEY and CDR2 SMNVEV (reference sequence). The V and J ends lost 4 bases and 2 bases, in that order; junction bases with no gene match: 7. The CDR3 runs to 16 residues.

The CDR3 loop is CASSSRGEQFF. CDR3 sequence (DNA): TGTGCCAGCAGCTCACGGGGCGAGCAGTTCTTC. The V call is TRBV9, the J call TRBJ2-1; D could derive from TRBD1 or TRBD2 (5 bases each). V was trimmed by 4 bases and J by 10 bases, leaving 9 bases between them. CDR3 length equals 11 residues. Germline assignment: CDR1 SGDLS and CDR2 YYNGEE.

V usage is TRBV10-3 and J usage is TRBJ2-2, with 10 bases identical to TRBD2. CDR3 length equals 15 residues. V shed 4 bases and J 7 bases; nucleotides not matched to a gene: 6. Germline CDR1 is ENHRY and CDR2 is SYGVKD. Here the CDR3 DNA reads TGTGCCATCAGTGGGCTAGCGGGAGTCGGCGGGGAGCTGTTTTTT. This sequence encodes CAISGLAGVGGELFF.

This rearrangement joins TRBV2 to TRBJ2-1, with 8 bases lining up with TRBD2. The CDR3 runs to 15 residues. J was trimmed by 0 bases and V by 6 bases; bases with no gene match: 4. CDR1 is SNHLY and CDR2 is FYNNEI in the germline V gene. DNA of the CDR3: TGTGCCAGCAGCGGAAGCGGGAGCTCCTACAATGAGCAGTTCTTC. Translating gives CASSGSGSSYNEQFF.

As regards this clone: Other DNA variants within this sample encode the same CDR3. The chain joins TRBV20-1 to TRBJ2-5; 9 bases line up with TRBD2. CDR1 is DFQATT, CDR2 SNEGSKA, per germline (reference sequence). The junction had 0 bases not matched to a gene; V was cut back by 7 bases and J by 3 bases. The CDR3 consists of 11 residues. The CDR3: CSVAGEETQYF. In DNA, the CDR3 is TGCAGTGTAGCGGGAGAAGAGACCCAGTACTTC.

The genes are TRBV5-1 and TRBJ1-2; tentative D call: TRBD1 (5 bases). V was clipped by 4 bases and J by 5 bases, with 18 bases between them. The V gene's germline CDR1 is SGHRS and CDR2 YFSETQ. CDR3 length equals 15 residues. Here the CDR3 DNA reads TGCGCCAGCAGCCCGACTGTAGTGCAGGGATATGGCTACACCTTC. Protein sequence: CASSPTVVQGYGYTF.

Note on this clone: The same CDR3 also results from other DNA sequences found in this sample. The chain has TRBV5-1 and TRBJ2-2; D unresolved. V shed 0 bases and J shed 6 bases, with 9 bases lying between them. The CDR3 runs to 14 residues. Germline CDR1 reads SGHRS; CDR2 reads YFSETQ. The CDR3 nucleotides read TGCGCCAGCAGCTTGGGCCTCGGGCCCGGGGAGCTGTTTTTT. Residues: CASSLGLGPGELFF.

This chain uses TRBV28 with TRBJ2-7; a possible D gene is TRBD2 (6 bases). The CDR3 sequence is 15 residues long. Germline V gene sequence: CDR1 MDHEN, CDR2 SYDVKM. The V end was cut by 2 bases, the J end by 1 base, with 12 bases between. This chain's CDR3 is CASSLSPGTSYEQYF. CDR3 DNA sequence: TGTGCCAGCAGTTTAAGCCCCGGGACTTCCTACGAGCAGTACTTC.

V is TRBV3-1 (or the pseudogene TRBV3-2) and J is TRBJ2-3, with TRBD1 matching over 8 bases. After removal of 8 bases from V and 0 bases from J, the junction contained 4 bases not matched to a gene. The CDR3 extends over 14 amino acids. Germline loops: CDR1 LGHDT, CDR2 YNNKEL (reference sequence). The CDR3 DNA sequence: TGTGCCAGCGGGGACAGGCTGAGCACAGATACGCAGTATTTT. The encoded protein is CASGDRLSTDTQYF.

The rearrangement links TRBV7-2 to TRBJ2-6, with D possibly TRBD2 on 5 matching bases. The CDR3 runs to 15 residues. Trimming cost V 5 bases and J 2 bases, with 10 bases left between them. Germline V gene lookup returns CDR1 SGHTA and CDR2 FQGNSA. DNA for the CDR3: TGTGCCAGCAGCGCAGACGGGGCTGGGGCCAACGTCCTGACTTTC. It yields the protein CASSADGAGANVLTF.

The chain combines TRBV4-2 with TRBJ2-1; D is uncertain. V lost 0 bases, J lost 8 bases, and 8 bases lay in between. Germline CDR1 reads LGHNA; CDR2 reads YNFKEQ. The CDR3 spans 13 residues. The CDR3 loop is CASSQEWRDEQFF. CDR3 DNA sequence: TGTGCCAGCAGCCAAGAATGGCGAGATGAGCAGTTCTTC.

V and J are TRBV5-1 and TRBJ2-7; TRBD1 matches at 8 bases. The J segment lost 3 bases and the V segment lost 4 bases, leaving 9 bases of the junction unmatched. Germline CDR1 SGHRS, CDR2 YFSETQ. The CDR3 sequence is 15 residues long. CDR3 residues: CASSDRTGYNYEQYF. The CDR3 bases are TGCGCCAGCAGCGATCGGACAGGGTATAACTACGAGCAGTACTTC.

This clone is a singleton in its sample. The J gene is TRBJ2-2, the V gene TRBV12-3 or TRBV12-4, with D uncertain. Trimming removed 5 bases at V and 2 bases at J, with 0 bases between. This CDR3 spans 11 amino acids. CDR3 amino acids: CASSNTGELFF. CDR3 nucleotide sequence: TGTGCCAGCAGTAACACCGGGGAGCTGTTTTTT.

The chain recombines TRBV7-8 with TRBJ1-1; no clear D. Looked up from germline, CDR1 is SGHVS and CDR2 is FQNEAQ. Trimming removed 3 bases from V and 1 base from J, with 6 bases in between. The CDR3 contains 13 residues. CDR3 sequence reads: CASSFGRNTEAFF. The DNA for the CDR3 is TGTGCCAGCAGCTTCGGACGGAACACTGAAGCTTTCTTT.

This chain links TRBV7-2 with TRBJ1-3, with D tentatively TRBD1 (6 bases). Trimming stripped 5 bases from V and 2 bases from J, with 13 bases between. The CDR3 extends over 15 amino acids. CDR1 is SGHTA, CDR2 FQGNSA, per germline. CDR3 sequence reads: CASSEQGRTGNTIYF. The DNA for the CDR3 is TGTGCCAGCAGCGAACAGGGTCGAACTGGAAACACCATATATTTT.

The CDR3 loop is CASSYMRSGANVLTF. DNA for the CDR3: TGTGCCAGCAGTTACATGAGATCCGGGGCCAACGTCCTGACTTTC. The chain is built from TRBV6-2 or TRBV6-3 and TRBJ2-6; the D is unclear. V dropped 2 bases and J dropped 4 bases, with 9 bases sitting between them. This CDR3 contains 15 residues. Per germline, CDR1 MNHEY and CDR2 SVGEGT.

The V and J genes are TRBV28 and TRBJ2-7; D is undetermined. There are 12 residues in the CDR3. Germline-derived CDR1 and CDR2 are MDHEN and SYDVKM. Trimming took 3 bases from V and 5 from J, leaving 8 bases between them. The CDR3 DNA reads as TGTGCCAGCAGTTTCCAGTGGAACGAGCAGTACTTC. The encoded protein is CASSFQWNEQYF.